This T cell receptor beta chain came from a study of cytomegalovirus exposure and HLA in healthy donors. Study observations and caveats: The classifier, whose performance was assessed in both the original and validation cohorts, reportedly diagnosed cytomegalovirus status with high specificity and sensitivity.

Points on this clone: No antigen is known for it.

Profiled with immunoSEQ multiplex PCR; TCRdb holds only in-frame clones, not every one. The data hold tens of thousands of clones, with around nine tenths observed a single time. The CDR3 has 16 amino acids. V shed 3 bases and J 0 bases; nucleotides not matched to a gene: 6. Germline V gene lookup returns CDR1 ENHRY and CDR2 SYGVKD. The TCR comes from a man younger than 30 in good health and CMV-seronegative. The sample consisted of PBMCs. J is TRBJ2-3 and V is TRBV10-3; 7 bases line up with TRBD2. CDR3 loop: CAISDRGSGSTDTQYF. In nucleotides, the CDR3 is TGTGCCATCAGTGATAGGGGTAGCGGGAGCACAGATACGCAGTATTTT.